The next 17 T cell receptor beta chains were all read from a single sample in a study of shared clonotypes between healthy human individuals (dated by TCRdb to about 2020). The method was the immunoSEQ multiplex PCR assay. This immuneACCESS table, as held by TCRdb, lists in-frame sequences with V and J called but not all clones. Of the missing ones, under half trace to an unresolved V gene in checked studies; the others have no known cause. The sample profile shows 2,500,000 or so clones; 80% to 95% of them were found once. 0.37% of the sample goes to the ten largest clones. Input material: naive CD4+ T cells from PBMCs. Reading the label with the study, this specimen's cell subset or site is: CD45RA+ positively selected. The receptors come from a man between 18 and 35 years old in good health. Some clones in this sample may be carry-over from other donors' samples.

This chain uses TRBV4-2 with TRBJ2-3; possibly TRBD2 for D (7 bases). CDR1 LGHNA and CDR2 YNFKEQ come from the germline V gene. The V gene lost 5 bases and the J gene lost 4 bases, with 16 bases spanning the gap. This CDR3 comprises 15 residues. This CDR3 reads CASSLAGGQADTQYF. DNA of the CDR3: TGTGCCAGCAGCTTGGCCGGGGGGCAGGCAGATACGCAGTATTTT.

This clone was seen a few times. V and J are TRBV4-2 and TRBJ1-1; the D is unclear. Germline CDR1 is LGHNA and CDR2 is YNFKEQ. The V gene lost 6 bases and the J gene lost 4 bases, with 12 bases spanning the gap. The CDR3 sequence is 13 residues long. As DNA, the CDR3 is TGTGCCAGCAGTTGGGTACACCCCACTGAAGCTTTCTTT. Amino acid sequence: CASSWVHPTEAFF.

The chain has TRBV28 and TRBJ2-7; 10 nucleotides agree with TRBD2. The germline V gene has CDR1 MDHEN and CDR2 SYDVKM. The trim removed 4 bases at V and 3 bases at J, leaving 24 bases unmatched. The CDR3 is made up of 21 amino acids. The CDR3 loop reads CASSSYPGQGASSGSFYEQYF. DNA for the CDR3: TGTGCCAGCAGTTCCTACCCGGGGCAGGGGGCGTCTAGCGGGAGTTTCTACGAGCAGTACTTC.

A word on this clone: At the DNA level, this CDR3 is encoded by other sequences in the same sample as well. This rearrangement joins TRBV7-2 to TRBJ2-3; 9 bases align to TRBD2. This CDR3 comprises 15 residues. CDR1 and CDR2 (germline): SGHTA, FQGNSA. The V gene end was trimmed by 1 base and the J gene end by 2 bases; junction bases not matched to a gene: 1. The CDR3 region has the DNA TGTGCCAGCAGCTTAGGCGGGAGGGTCACAGATACGCAGTATTTT. It is translated as CASSLGGRVTDTQYF.

The rearrangement joins TRBV5-1 to TRBJ1-2, with 7 bases aligning to TRBD1. The CDR3 is 17 amino acids. Per germline, CDR1 SGHRS and CDR2 YFSETQ. Trimming cost V 4 bases and J 3 bases; bases outside gene matches: 15. CDR3 bases: TGCGCCAGCAGCCCGAGAAGTCTCCCCGGACAGGACTATGGCTACACCTTC. Translation gives CASSPRSLPGQDYGYTF.

This chain joins TRBV27 and TRBJ2-5; a possible D gene is TRBD2 (5 bases). Trimming pared 6 bases from V and 4 bases from J, leaving 15 bases between. This CDR3 contains 14 residues. The V gene's germline CDR1 is MNHEY and CDR2 SMNVEV (reference sequence). The CDR3 sequence is CASSRSTGRETQYF. As DNA, the CDR3 is TGTGCCAGCAGCCGCTCCACGGGAAGAGAGACCCAGTACTTC.

The chain combines TRBV6-4 with TRBJ2-2; D gene uncertain. This CDR3 contains 13 residues. V was pared by 2 bases and J by 4 bases, with 5 bases between. Germline V lookup: CDR1 MRHNA, CDR2 SNTAGT. The CDR3 nucleotides read TGTGCCAGCAGTGACCGCAGCACCGGGGAGCTGTTTTTT. It encodes CASSDRSTGELFF.

The V and J genes are TRBV10-3 and TRBJ1-3; TRBD1 matches at 7 bases. The germline gives CDR1 ENHRY, CDR2 SYGVKD. The CDR3 sequence is 14 residues long. V was clipped by 8 bases and J by 4 bases; unmatched bases: 8. CDR3: CAIDSTGAGNTIYF. CDR3 DNA: TGTGCCATCGATTCTACAGGGGCCGGAAACACCATATATTTT.

The chain employs TRBV6-1 and TRBJ1-2; 10 bases agree with TRBD1. The germline V gene encodes CDR1 MNHNS and CDR2 SASEGT. The CDR3 runs 15 residues. Trimming took 4 bases from V and 2 from J; bases not matched to a gene: 4. This CDR3 reads CASSGQGAGNYGYTF. CDR3 nucleotides: TGTGCCAGCAGTGGACAGGGGGCTGGGAACTATGGCTACACCTTC.

This clone was observed once. The V and J genes are TRBV19 and TRBJ1-2; no reliable D call. The CDR3 length is 14 residues. V dropped 6 bases and J dropped 3 bases, with 14 bases sitting between them. Germline CDR1 reads LNHDA; CDR2 reads SQIVND (reference sequence). The CDR3 nucleotides are TGTGCCAGTAGCTCGCCCGGTCTGGACTATGGCTACACCTTC. This encodes CASSSPGLDYGYTF.

This clone was detected a few times. The rearrangement links TRBV9 to TRBJ1-2, with unresolved D. The V end was cut by 4 bases, the J end by 8 bases, with 15 bases between. This CDR3 comprises 13 residues. Germline loops: CDR1 SGDLS, CDR2 YYNGEE. The CDR3 spells CASSPRLVGGYTF. CDR3 nucleotide sequence: TGTGCCAGCAGCCCCAGATTAGTTGGCGGCTACACCTTC.

This clone was detected once. The chain has TRBV6-6 and TRBJ2-3; 7 bases align to TRBD1. Trimming removed 4 bases from V and 5 bases from J; junction bases left unmatched: 3. The V gene's germline CDR1 is MNHNY and CDR2 SVGAGI (reference sequence). This CDR3 has 13 amino acids. The CDR3 region is CASSSGTVDTQYF. The CDR3 nucleotides read TGTGCCAGCAGTTCCGGGACAGTAGATACGCAGTATTTT.

The chain has TRBV10-3 and TRBJ1-1, with a weak D call TRBD1 (5 bases). Per the germline V gene, CDR1 is ENHRY and CDR2 is SYGVKD. The CDR3 contains 14 residues. The V end was cut by 7 bases, the J end by 6 bases, with 18 bases between. The CDR3 reads CAITRDREGSEAFF. The CDR3 DNA follows: TGTGCCATCACACGGGACCGGGAGGGTTCTGAAGCTTTCTTT.

The chain is built from TRBV29-1 and TRBJ2-5; TRBD1 matches at 7 bases. This CDR3 spans 14 amino acids. In germline, CDR1 is SQVTM, CDR2 ANQGSEA. V was pared by 7 bases and J by 10 bases, with 18 bases of the junction left unmatched. The CDR3 region has the DNA TGCAGCGGGGCCCTGGGACAGCCGGTAGTGGTCCAGTACTTC. Encoded protein: CSGALGQPVVVQYF.

J is TRBJ2-7 and V is TRBV28, with no clear D. CDR3 length: 14 residues. Trimming pared 4 bases from V and 9 bases from J, leaving 19 bases between. Germline CDR1 reads MDHEN; CDR2 reads SYDVKM. The CDR3 DNA is TGTGCCAGCAGTTCCCCCTCCGGGCCCTCAGTGCAGTACTTC. It codes for CASSSPSGPSVQYF. Full variable domain (outside the CDR3, taken from reference TRBV28 and TRBJ2-7): DVKVTQSSRYLVKRTGEKVFLECVQDMDHENMFWYRQDPGLGLRLIYFSYDVKMKEKGDIPEGYSVSREKKERFSLILESASTNQTSMYLCASSSPSGPSVQYFGPGTRLTVT.

This clone was recorded once. This chain joins TRBV19 and TRBJ2-1; no clear D. In germline, CDR1 is LNHDA, CDR2 SQIVND (reference sequence). The germline V and J ends were trimmed by 6 bases and 7 bases, with 7 bases remaining between them. The CDR3 is made up of 11 amino acids. CDR3 loop: CASSRTNEQFF. The DNA of the CDR3 is TGTGCCAGTAGCCGAACGAATGAGCAGTTCTTC. The whole variable domain, remainder taken from reference TRBV19 and TRBJ2-1, is DGGITQSPKYLFRKEGQNVTLSCEQNLNHDAMYWYRQDPGQGLRLIYYSQIVNDFQKGDIAEGYSVSREKKESFPLTVTSAQKNPTAFYLCASSRTNEQFFGPGTRLTVL.

The genes are TRBV29-1 and TRBJ1-4, with D hard to call. Trimming pared 7 bases from V and 1 base from J, leaving 16 bases between. The CDR3 spans 15 residues. Germline V gene sequence: CDR1 SQVTM, CDR2 ANQGSEA. CDR3 nucleotide sequence: TGCAGCGCCACGGGAGTGGGGAGAACTAATGAAAAACTGTTTTTT. It yields the protein CSATGVGRTNEKLFF.